This is a list of T cell receptor beta chains from one sample in a study of shared clonotypes between healthy human individuals. Clones were read by immunoSEQ multiplex PCR, and TCRdb kept only the in-frame ones, dropping some. Of some 2,000,000 clones in the sample, roughly 94% were seen once. The specimen sequenced was naive CD8+ T cells sorted from blood. Source of these receptors: a young man in good health. Both conserved end residues are part of each CDR3. A D gene is named only where the DNA matches it firmly. A clone size is listed for some rows: how often the clone was seen (once, few, many), or a class if it is expanded.

j_gene,abundance,v_gene,d_gene,CDR3aa,CDR3nt
TRBJ2-3,once,TRBV5-6,.,CASSLWGLGDTQYF,TGTGCCAGCAGCTTGTGGGGGCTCGGAGATACGCAGTATTTT
TRBJ2-1,.,TRBV28,TRBD2,CASSLMAASGGPSSYNEQFF,TGTGCCAGCAGTCTAATGGCGGCTAGCGGGGGGCCGAGCTCCTACAATGAGCAGTTCTTC
TRBJ1-4,.,TRBV6-6,TRBD1,CATEDRVYEKLFF,TGTGCCACGGAGGACAGGGTGTATGAAAAACTGTTTTTT
TRBJ1-4,.,TRBV5-5,.,CASSRTVVGEKLFF,TGTGCCAGCAGCCGGACAGTCGTTGGGGAAAAACTGTTTTTT
TRBJ2-3,.,TRBV10-2,.,CASSEAGPGPDTQYF,TGCGCCAGCAGTGAGGCCGGGCCGGGCCCAGATACGCAGTATTTT
TRBJ2-2,.,TRBV7-9,.,CASSSAYIGELFF,TGTGCCAGCAGCTCGGCGTATATCGGGGAGCTGTTTTTT
TRBJ2-2,.,TRBV13,.,CASSPRPPSSLLNTGELFF,TGTGCCAGCAGCCCACGGCCGCCTAGCAGCCTATTGAACACCGGGGAGCTGTTTTTT
TRBJ2-3,.,TRBV6-5,.,CASRVGPGDTQYF,TGTGCCAGCAGGGTGGGTCCGGGGGATACGCAGTATTTT
TRBJ2-2,.,TRBV7-9,.,CASRLNTGELFF,TGTGCCAGCAGATTGAACACCGGGGAGCTGTTTTTT
TRBJ2-7,few,TRBV4-1,.,CASSQVSSYEQYF,TGCGCCAGCAGCCAAGTCAGCTCCTACGAGCAGTACTTC
TRBJ2-5,.,TRBV10-2,.,CASRGQGGNIAETQYF,TGCGCCAGCCGTGGACAGGGAGGGAATATCGCGGAGACCCAGTACTTC
TRBJ2-1,.,TRBV27,TRBD2,CASSPLTSGGIQYNEQFF,TGTGCCAGCAGTCCGTTGACTAGCGGGGGGATACAGTACAATGAGCAGTTCTTC
TRBJ2-2,.,TRBV25-1,TRBD2,CASSVLAEDGELFF,TGTGCCAGCAGTGTACTAGCGGAGGACGGGGAGCTGTTTTTT
TRBJ2-7,.,TRBV29-1,TRBD1,CSAERGQGDEQYF,TGCAGCGCCGAACGGGGACAGGGGGACGAGCAGTACTTC
TRBJ1-2,.,TRBV6-5,.,CASRFLLTVNYGYTF,TGTGCCAGCAGGTTCCTACTCACGGTGAACTATGGCTACACCTTC
TRBJ2-7,.,TRBV2,.,CASSAGTFSYEQYF,TGTGCCAGCAGTGCCGGGACTTTCTCCTACGAGCAGTACTTC
TRBJ2-2,.,TRBV4-1,TRBD2,CASSAGLAGGTGELFF,TGCGCCAGCAGCGCGGGACTAGCGGGAGGCACCGGGGAGCTGTTTTTT
TRBJ1-5,few,TRBV6-1,.,CASTDRHGNQPQHF,TGTGCCAGCACCGATAGGCACGGAAATCAGCCCCAGCATTTT
TRBJ2-1,.,TRBV10-3,TRBD2,CAISEAETSPTYNEQFF,TGTGCCATCAGTGAGGCCGAGACTAGCCCAACCTACAATGAGCAGTTCTTC
TRBJ2-7,.,TRBV4-3,.,CASSQGIVDEQYF,TGCGCCAGCAGCCAAGGCATAGTCGACGAGCAGTACTTC
TRBJ1-4,.,TRBV9,.,CASSEGGSTNEKLFF,TGTGCCAGCAGCGAGGGGGGATCAACTAATGAAAAACTGTTTTTT
TRBJ2-1,.,TRBV6-5,TRBD2,CASSYDSGMSGEQFF,TGTGCCAGCAGTTACGATAGCGGGATGAGCGGTGAGCAGTTCTTC
TRBJ2-5,.,TRBV11-2,.,CASSFGGSSEETQYF,TGTGCCAGCAGCTTCGGGGGAAGTAGCGAAGAGACCCAGTACTTC
TRBJ2-7,.,TRBV5-6,TRBD2,CASSLGLAESYEQYF,TGTGCCAGCAGCTTGGGACTAGCGGAGTCCTACGAGCAGTACTTC
TRBJ2-7,.,TRBV4-1,TRBD1,CASSHAGTGGYEQYF,TGCGCCAGCAGCCATGCCGGGACAGGGGGCTACGAGCAGTACTTC
TRBJ2-1,.,TRBV9,.,CASSVVGGRNEQFF,TGTGCCAGCAGCGTAGTTGGAGGTAGAAATGAGCAGTTCTTC
TRBJ2-1,few,TRBV7-9,.,CASSLVGYNEQFF,TGTGCCAGCAGCTTAGTGGGATACAATGAGCAGTTCTTC
TRBJ2-7,.,TRBV9,TRBD1,CASSVEGTGGLEQYF,TGTGCCAGCAGCGTAGAGGGGACAGGGGGACTCGAGCAGTACTTC
TRBJ2-5,.,TRBV29-1,.,CSVTHYETQYF,TGCAGCGTCACCCATTACGAGACCCAGTACTTC
TRBJ2-1,.,TRBV9,TRBD2,CASSVAGTNYNEQFF,TGTGCCAGCAGCGTAGCTGGGACTAACTACAATGAGCAGTTCTTC
TRBJ1-2,.,TRBV4-3,TRBD1,CASSRDRGNYGYTF,TGCGCCAGCAGCCGAGACAGGGGAAACTATGGCTACACCTTC
TRBJ1-5,once,TRBV27,.,CASSPITGFNQPQHF,TGTGCCAGCAGTCCCATTACGGGATTCAATCAGCCCCAGCATTTT
TRBJ2-1,.,TRBV11-2,.,CASSLVYNEQFF,TGTGCCAGCAGCTTAGTTTACAATGAGCAGTTCTTC
TRBJ2-1,once,TRBV9,TRBD1,CASSSSGATGGNEQFF,TGTGCCAGCAGCTCTAGTGGGGCCACAGGGGGCAATGAGCAGTTCTTC
TRBJ1-2,.,TRBV5-6,TRBD1,CASSRDRVVYTF,TGTGCCAGCAGCCGGGACAGGGTAGTCTACACCTTC
TRBJ1-1,.,TRBV5-4,TRBD1,CASSSDGTGGTLHEAFF,TGTGCCAGCAGCTCTGATGGGACAGGGGGGACATTGCATGAAGCTTTCTTT
TRBJ2-3,.,TRBV2,.,CASSEGVTWRTDTQYF,TGTGCCAGCAGTGAAGGGGTGACATGGCGAACAGATACGCAGTATTTT
TRBJ1-5,.,TRBV27,.,CASSPINQPQHF,TGTGCCAGCAGCCCGATTAATCAGCCCCAGCATTTT
TRBJ2-5,once,TRBV27,.,CASSPPGNGKETQYF,TGTGCCAGCTCCCCGCCGGGAAACGGGAAGGAGACCCAGTACTTC
TRBJ2-1,.,TRBV11-2,.,CASSLVVRALYNEQFF,TGTGCCAGCAGCTTAGTTGTGAGGGCACTCTACAATGAGCAGTTCTTC
TRBJ2-5,.,TRBV27,.,CASSLISPFGGSQETQYF,TGTGCCAGCAGTCTGATAAGCCCGTTCGGGGGTTCCCAAGAGACCCAGTACTTC